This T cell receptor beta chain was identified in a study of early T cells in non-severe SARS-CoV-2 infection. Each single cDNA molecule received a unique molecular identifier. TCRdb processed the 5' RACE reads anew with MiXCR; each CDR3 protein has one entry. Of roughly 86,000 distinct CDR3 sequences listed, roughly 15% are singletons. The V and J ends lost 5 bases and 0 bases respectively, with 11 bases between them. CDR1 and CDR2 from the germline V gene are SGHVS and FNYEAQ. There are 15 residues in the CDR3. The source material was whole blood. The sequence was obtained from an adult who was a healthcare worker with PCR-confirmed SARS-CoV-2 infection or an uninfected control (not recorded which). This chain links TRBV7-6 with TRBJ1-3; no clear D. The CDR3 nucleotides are TGTGCCAGCAGCCAGAATGGGATCTCTGGAAACACCATATATTTT. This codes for CASSQNGISGNTIYF.